One TCR beta chain is described in this entry. The data were taken from a study of blood T cell repertoires in COVID-19. Whole-study context: Sites across the United States, Italy and Spain contributed samples from acute and convalescent COVID-19. Sample material is recorded as cDNA or gDNA derived from T cells, B-cell-depleted T cells, or PBMCs.

From germline, CDR1 is MNHEY and CDR2 SMNVEV (reference sequence). The CDR3 covers 18 residues. Trimming removed 3 bases at V and 0 bases at J, with 18 bases between. In the source study's methods: The assay estimated nucleated cells by amplifying reference gene primers. Using immunoSEQ multiplex PCR, the repertoire was profiled, and TCRdb retains in-frame clones only, with some absent. V, J and clone size reflect that table, while D and trimming were determined from the DNA. The sample has approximately 97,000 clones, nearly 90% seen once. Sequencing input: peripheral blood. The chain is built from TRBV27 and TRBJ1-5, with a possible D match to TRBD1 (5 bases). This receptor was obtained from a man aged 50-60 years with active COVID-19. CDR3 coding DNA: TGTGCCAGCAGTTTGTCTGCTCGGACACTCTATAGCAATCAGCCCCAGCATTTT. It codes for CASSLSARTLYSNQPQHF.